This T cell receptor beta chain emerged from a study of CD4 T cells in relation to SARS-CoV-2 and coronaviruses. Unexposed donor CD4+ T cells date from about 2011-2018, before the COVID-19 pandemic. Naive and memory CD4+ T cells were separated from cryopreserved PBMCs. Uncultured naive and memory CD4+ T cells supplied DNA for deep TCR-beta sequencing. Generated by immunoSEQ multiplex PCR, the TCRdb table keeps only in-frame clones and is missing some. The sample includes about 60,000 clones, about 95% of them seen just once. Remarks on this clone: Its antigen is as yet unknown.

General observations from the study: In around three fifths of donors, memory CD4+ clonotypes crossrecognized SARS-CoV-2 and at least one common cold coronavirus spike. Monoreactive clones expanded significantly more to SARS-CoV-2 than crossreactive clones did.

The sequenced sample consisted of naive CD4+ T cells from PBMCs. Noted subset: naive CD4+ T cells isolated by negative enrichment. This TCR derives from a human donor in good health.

The CDR3 coding sequence is TGTGCCAGCAGCTCCCAGGAAAACACTGAAGCTTTCTTT. This gives the protein CASSSQENTEAFF. The genes are TRBV7-3 and TRBJ1-1; D is unclear. CDR1 is SGHTA and CDR2 is FQGTGA in the germline V gene. V was trimmed by 4 bases and J by 2 bases, leaving 8 bases between them. This CDR3 has 13 amino acids.